The clone carrying this T cell receptor (beta chain) was detected ten times or more. TCRdb fed the RT-PCR reads into MiXCR, producing one record per CDR3 protein. The repertoire consists of a few hundred thousand distinct CDR3 sequences, with less than 15% occurring once and the leading ten covering around 10%. The V and J ends lost 3 bases and 6 bases, in that order; junction bases with no gene match: 6. From germline, CDR1 is MNHEY and CDR2 SMNVEV (reference sequence). The CDR3 spans 14 residues. The data belong to a study of patients and donors after allogeneic stem cell transplantation. The sample consisted of blood, either unsorted or a sorted T cell fraction (not recorded which). The rearrangement uses TRBV27 and TRBJ1-2, with 8 nucleotides matching TRBD1. This TCR was sampled from a human donor who was either an allogeneic HSCT recipient or a stem cell or donor lymphocyte infusion donor (not recorded which). It is not recorded whose cells these are; they may come from a transplant donor. The CDR3 is CASSFRDRSDGYTF. DNA for the CDR3: TGTGCCAGCAGTTTTCGGGACAGGAGCGATGGCTACACCTTC.